These 13 T cell receptor beta chains share one sample of origin, sequenced in a study of response to subunit inactivated influenza vaccine. TCRdb re-analysed the RT-PCR reads in MiXCR, keeping a single row per CDR3 protein. There are around 500,000 distinct CDR3 sequences in the sample; approximately 11% occur only once, and 12% lies in the top ten. This sample comprised PBMCs from blood, obtained around seven weeks after vaccination. These receptors came from a man aged 50 or older who received an inactivated influenza vaccine.

This chain connects TRBV12-3 or TRBV12-4 to TRBJ2-7; D gene uncertain. There are 14 residues in the CDR3. Trimming shortened V by 5 bases and J by 3 bases, and 14 bases separated the two germline ends. CDR3 coding DNA: TGTGCCAGCAGTCTAGGACGGGTGCGCTACGAGCAGTACTTC. Its protein is CASSLGRVRYEQYF.

This clonotype was found many times. This chain joins TRBV5-1 and TRBJ2-1; D not resolved. The CDR3 contains 14 residues. Germline V gene data show CDR1 as SGHRS and CDR2 as YFSETQ. V was trimmed by 0 bases and J by 0 bases, leaving 4 bases between them. This CDR3 is CASSLESSYNEQFF. The CDR3 DNA follows: TGCGCCAGCAGCTTGGAGAGCTCCTACAATGAGCAGTTCTTC. Filled out from reference TRBV5-1 and TRBJ2-1, the complete variable domain reads KAGVTQTPRYLIKTRGQQVTLSCSPISGHRSVSWYQQTPGQGLQFLFEYFSETQRNKGNFPGRFSGRQFSNSRSEMNVSTLELGDSALYLCASSLESSYNEQFFGPGTRLTVL.

The chain carries TRBV5-1 and TRBJ1-1, with unresolved D. The germline V gene encodes CDR1 SGHRS and CDR2 YFSETQ. The CDR3 contains 13 residues. Trimming removed 2 bases from V and 3 bases from J, with 8 bases in between. DNA for the CDR3: TGCGCCAGCAGCTTACCAGAGCACACTGAAGCTTTCTTT. This sequence encodes CASSLPEHTEAFF.

This clonotype has a handful of counts. Here the CDR3 DNA reads TGCGCCAGCAACGTCCGGGACAGATCAACCGGGGAGCTGTTTTTT. Its protein is CASNVRDRSTGELFF. This chain links TRBV5-1 with TRBJ2-2; 7 bases match TRBD1. Germline loops: CDR1 SGHRS, CDR2 YFSETQ. V lost 6 bases, J lost 5 bases, and 10 bases stayed unmatched. The CDR3 is made up of 15 amino acids.

The rearrangement links TRBV27 to TRBJ2-5; D is possibly TRBD2 (7 bases). CDR1 is MNHEY and CDR2 is SMNVEV in the germline V gene (reference sequence). The CDR3 loop spans 16 amino acids. Trimming took off 3 bases at V and 4 bases at J, with 18 bases between the two ends. The CDR3 protein is CASSLSSWGGRETQYF. For the CDR3, the DNA is TGTGCCAGCAGTTTGTCTTCGTGGGGGGGCCGAGAGACCCAGTACTTC.

The rearrangement links TRBV20-1 to TRBJ2-7; 7 bases are a match to TRBD2. The CDR3 loop spans 13 amino acids. The V segment lost 3 bases and the J segment 3 bases; nucleotides outside the gene matches: 5. Germline values: CDR1 DFQATT, CDR2 SNEGSKA (reference sequence). The chain's CDR3 is CSASGTIFYEQYF. For the CDR3, the DNA is TGCAGTGCTAGCGGGACTATATTCTACGAGCAGTACTTC.

The chain employs TRBV5-1 and TRBJ2-1, with 10 bases identical to TRBD2. V shed 0 bases and J 5 bases; nucleotides not matched to a gene: 8. The CDR3 has 17 amino acids. Germline CDR1 SGHRS, CDR2 YFSETQ. CDR3 amino acids: CASSLGPGTSVHNEQFF. CDR3 sequence (DNA): TGCGCCAGCAGCTTGGGTCCCGGGACTAGCGTCCACAATGAGCAGTTCTTC.

Only a few counts were recorded for this clonotype. CDR3 loop: CASSHGTTNTGELFF. The DNA for the CDR3 is TGCGCCAGCAGTCACGGGACGACGAACACCGGGGAGCTGTTTTTT. The chain joins TRBV5-1 to TRBJ2-2; possibly TRBD1 or TRBD2 for D (5 bases each). The germline gives CDR1 SGHRS, CDR2 YFSETQ. The CDR3 has 15 amino acids. Trimming pared 5 bases from V and 0 bases from J, leaving 11 bases between.

Many counts were recorded for this clonotype. The V gene is TRBV7-9, the J gene TRBJ2-3, with D perhaps assigned TRBD1 or TRBD2 (7 bases each). V was shortened by 5 bases and J by 1 base, with 13 bases between the two germline ends. CDR1 SEHNR and CDR2 FQNEAQ come from the germline V gene (reference sequence). This CDR3 contains 15 residues. The CDR3 loop reads CASSGGGQRTDTQYF. The CDR3 DNA follows: TGTGCCAGCAGCGGGGGGGGACAGCGCACAGATACGCAGTATTTT. Together with reference TRBV7-9 and TRBJ2-3, the CDR3 gives the full variable domain: DTGVSQNPRHKITKRGQNVTFRCDPISEHNRLYWYRQTLGQGPEFLTYFQNEAQLEKSRLLSDRFSAERPKGSFSTLEIQRTEQGDSAMYLCASSGGGQRTDTQYFGPGTRLTVL.

The chain joins TRBV7-9 to TRBJ2-5; no reliable D call. CDR1 is SEHNR and CDR2 is FQNEAQ in the germline V gene (reference sequence). CDR3 size: 15 residues. V lost 6 bases, J lost 5 bases, and 19 bases lay in between. Here the CDR3 reads CASSFRTGIMETQYF. CDR3 sequence (DNA): TGTGCCAGCAGTTTCCGGACGGGCATCATGGAGACCCAGTACTTC. The full variable domain, rest sourced from reference TRBV7-9 and TRBJ2-5, is DTGVSQNPRHKITKRGQNVTFRCDPISEHNRLYWYRQTLGQGPEFLTYFQNEAQLEKSRLLSDRFSAERPKGSFSTLEIQRTEQGDSAMYLCASSFRTGIMETQYFGPGTRLLVL.

The gene calls are TRBV20-1 and TRBJ2-1; tentative D call: TRBD2 (7 bases). Germline values: CDR1 DFQATT, CDR2 SNEGSKA (reference sequence). Trimming pared 1 base from V and 1 base from J, leaving 14 bases between. The CDR3 contains 16 residues. For the CDR3, the DNA is TGCAGTGCTAGAGGCGGGGGCCTTAGATCCTACAATGAGCAGTTCTTC. This sequence encodes CSARGGGLRSYNEQFF.

There are a few counts of this clonotype. The chain employs TRBV20-1 and TRBJ1-5; D is ambiguous. The V end was cut by 0 bases, the J end by 6 bases, with 6 bases between. The CDR3 sequence is 12 residues long. Germline V gene lookup returns CDR1 DFQATT and CDR2 SNEGSKA (reference sequence). In DNA, the CDR3 is TGCAGTGCTAGAGATGACATTCAGCCCCAGCATTTT. Translation: CSARDDIQPQHF.

CDR3 protein: CASSSPRRNTDTQYF. The CDR3 DNA reads TGTGCCAGCAGCTCCCCAAGGAGGAACACAGATACGCAGTATTTT. The V and J genes are TRBV12-3 or TRBV12-4 and TRBJ2-3; D perhaps matches TRBD2 (5 bases). Trimming left V 6 bases short and J 2 bases short, with 15 bases between. The CDR3 spans 15 residues.